A selection of T cell receptor beta chains follows, all from one sample in a study of T cell responses to AZD1222 COVID-19 vaccine. Some clones are missing from TCRdb's copy, which holds only in-frame ones; the method was immunoSEQ multiplex PCR. The sample contains about 120,000 clones, around 84% of which appear only once. The source was peripheral blood, collected 28 days after the second AZD1222 dose. The receptor source for this set is an adult who received the AZD1222 COVID-19 vaccine. The CDR3 runs from the conserved cysteine through the conserved F or W. A D gene is named only where the DNA matches it firmly. Only some rows state a clone size, as once, few, many or a class for expanded clones.

-	-	TRBV10-3	TRBJ2-7	TGTGCCATCAGTGACACCTACGAGCAGTACTTC	CAISDTYEQYF
-	-	TRBV5-6	TRBJ1-1	TGTGCCAGCACCCTAGGGATTCAAGGGACTGAAGCTTTCTTT	CASTLGIQGTEAFF
-	-	TRBV7-9	TRBJ1-4	TGTGCCAGCAGCTTAGGTGTATCGAAGACAACTAATGAAAAACTGTTTTTT	CASSLGVSKTTNEKLFF
TRBD1	-	TRBV5-1	TRBJ2-2	TGCGCCAGCAGCCTTGACAGGGGAGCCACCGGGGAGCTGTTTTTT	CASSLDRGATGELFF
TRBD1	-	TRBV6-6	TRBJ1-1	TGTGCCAGCACCCCGGGTGGGACAGGGAACACTGAAGCTTTCTTT	CASTPGGTGNTEAFF
-	-	TRBV7-8	TRBJ2-4	TGTGCCAGCAGCTTACTAGCCAAAAACATTCAGTACTTC	CASSLLAKNIQYF
-	-	TRBV5-6	TRBJ1-4	TGTGCCAGCAGCAACTGGCGGGGGGGCTTAGAGGAAAAACTGTTTTTT	CASSNWRGGLEEKLFF
TRBD1	-	TRBV11-2	TRBJ1-2	TGTGCCAGCAGCTTACACAGGGGTGAGGGCTATGGCTACACCTTC	CASSLHRGEGYGYTF
-	-	TRBV7-2	TRBJ1-5	TGTGCCAGCAGCTTACAGGGAGGTCAGCCCCAGCATTTT	CASSLQGGQPQHF
TRBD1	-	TRBV6-5	TRBJ2-7	TGTGCCAGCAGTTTGGACAGGCCCTACGAGCAGTACTTC	CASSLDRPYEQYF
TRBD1	-	TRBV2	TRBJ1-6	TGTGCCAGCAGGCGGGACAGGGGGCAATCACCCCTCCACTTT	CASRRDRGQSPLHF
-	few	TRBV20-1	TRBJ1-3	TGCAGTGCTAGTACGGATTCTGGAAACACCATATATTTT	CSASTDSGNTIYF
TRBD1	-	TRBV29-1	TRBJ2-7	TGCAGCGTTGAAGGGACAGGGATCGGTCTCAACTTC	CSVEGTGIGLNF
-	-	TRBV7-2	TRBJ2-5	TGTGCCAGCAGCACCCCGGCGGGGCGACGGGAGACCCAGTACTTC	CASSTPAGRRETQYF
-	-	TRBV4-1	TRBJ1-1	TGCGCCAGCAGCCAAGTCGGGGATATTGAAGCTTTCTTT	CASSQVGDIEAFF
-	-	TRBV10-1	TRBJ1-1	TGCGCCAGCAGAAAAGGAGGGCATGAAGAAGCTTTCTTT	CASRKGGHEEAFF
-	-	TRBV29-1	TRBJ2-5	TGCAGCGGTGGCGTTATTGAGACCCAGTACTTC	CSGGVIETQYF
TRBD1	-	TRBV11-2	TRBJ2-7	TGTGCCAGCAGCTTAGAGCGGACAGGGACCCTGGGGCAGTACTTC	CASSLERTGTLGQYF
TRBD1	-	TRBV28	TRBJ2-7	TGTGCCAGCAGGACGACAGGGTCAAAGTACGAGCAGTACTTC	CASRTTGSKYEQYF
-	-	TRBV6-2/TRBV6-3	TRBJ1-1	TGTGCCAGCAGTACAACCATGAACACTGAAGCTTTCTTT	CASSTTMNTEAFF
TRBD1	-	TRBV4-1	TRBJ2-7	TGCGCCAGCAGCCATCATGAGACAGGGGTAAACGAGCAGTACTTC	CASSHHETGVNEQYF
-	-	TRBV29-1	TRBJ1-1	TGCAGCACTAGTGGGCAGGGGCGTACTGAAGCTTTCTTT	CSTSGQGRTEAFF
-	-	TRBV7-9	TRBJ1-3	TGTGCCAGCAGCTTAGTCTCTGGAAACACCATATATTTT	CASSLVSGNTIYF
-	-	TRBV5-1	TRBJ2-1	TGCGCCAGCAGCTTTGAACAGGGATACAATGAGCAGTTCTTC	CASSFEQGYNEQFF
-	-	TRBV14	TRBJ2-5	TGTGCCAGCAGCCCCAGGGAGTGGTACGGGGAGACCCAGTACTTC	CASSPREWYGETQYF
-	-	TRBV24-1	TRBJ2-2	TGTGCCACCAGTGAGGAGGGCAGGGTATCGACCGGGGAGCTGTTTTTT	CATSEEGRVSTGELFF
TRBD1	-	TRBV19	TRBJ1-5	TGTGCCAGTAGTATAAGACAGGGAGTCCAGCCCCAGCATTTT	CASSIRQGVQPQHF
TRBD1	-	TRBV10-3	TRBJ1-1	TGTGCCACTCGGCAGGGGGGCACTGAAGCTTTCTTT	CATRQGGTEAFF
-	-	TRBV2	TRBJ1-2	TGTGCCAGCATTCTACAGGGACTAGGCTATGGCTACACCTTC	CASILQGLGYGYTF
TRBD2	-	TRBV9	TRBJ2-5	TGTGCCAGCAGCGGCCCGGGCGGGGGGGCCGAAGAGACCCAGTACTTC	CASSGPGGGAEETQYF
-	-	TRBV5-1	TRBJ2-3	TGCGCCAGCAGCTTGTCGACCCGCACAGATACGCAGTATTTT	CASSLSTRTDTQYF
-	few	TRBV7-8	TRBJ1-1	TGTGCCAGCAGCCTCCCCCGCGGGACACCCAACAACCAAGGGGGAGCTTTCTTT	CASSLPRGTPNNQGGAFF
TRBD2	-	TRBV3-1/TRBV3-2	TRBJ2-1	TGTGCCAGCAGCCAAACCGGGACTAGCGGTTACAATGAGCAGTTCTTC	CASSQTGTSGYNEQFF
-	-	TRBV7-8	TRBJ1-5	TGTGCCAGCATGGGAGGTGAGGGAGGTGCTCAGCCCCAGCATTTT	CASMGGEGGAQPQHF
-	-	TRBV5-5	TRBJ2-5	TGTGCCAGCAGCTTGGGGCCACAAGAGACCCAGTACTTC	CASSLGPQETQYF
TRBD1	-	TRBV15	TRBJ1-4	TGTGCCACCAGCAACCCACAGGGGGCTCGAGAAAAACTGTTTTTT	CATSNPQGAREKLFF
-	-	TRBV7-2	TRBJ1-2	TGTGCCAGCAGCTTAGCAACCTGGGCTGCATCCAGGGCTGGCTATGGCTACACCTTC	CASSLATWAASRAGYGYTF
-	-	TRBV20-1	TRBJ1-2	TGCAGTGCCACAACTGCGTGGGGCTACACCTTC	CSATTAWGYTF
-	-	TRBV4-3	TRBJ1-4	TGCGCCAGCAGCCAAGGACAAAGGGCGGAAAAACTGTTTTTT	CASSQGQRAEKLFF
-	-	TRBV24-1	TRBJ2-3	TGTGCCACCAGCTTAGGGGGGCCGGGCACAGATACGCAGTATTTT	CATSLGGPGTDTQYF
TRBD1	-	TRBV4-2	TRBJ1-1	TGTGCCAGCAGCCTAGGACCGGGGACAGGGATGAACACTGAAGCTTTCTTT	CASSLGPGTGMNTEAFF
-	few	TRBV30	TRBJ1-1	TGTGCCTGGAGTACTGGGATCACTGAAGCTTTCTTT	CAWSTGITEAFF
-	-	TRBV7-2	TRBJ1-2	TGTGCCAGCAGCTTAGGGGTTCGGGTAGGGGGCTACACCTTC	CASSLGVRVGGYTF
TRBD2	-	TRBV15	TRBJ2-3	TGTGCCACCAGCACGGGACTATACCTCACAGATACGCAGTATTTT	CATSTGLYLTDTQYF
-	many	TRBV5-8	TRBJ1-2	TGTGCCAGCAGCTTGGACAGGGCCGCGTATGGCTACACCTTC	CASSLDRAAYGYTF
-	-	TRBV6-5	TRBJ1-5	TGTGCCAGCAGTTACGTCGGAGGTCAGCCCCAGCATTTT	CASSYVGGQPQHF
-	-	TRBV13	TRBJ1-1	TGTGCCAGCAGCTTAGATGATGAAGCTTTCTTT	CASSLDDEAFF
-	-	TRBV2	TRBJ1-1	TGTGCCAGCCGGGGGCAAGGAATGAACACTGAAGCTTTCTTT	CASRGQGMNTEAFF
-	-	TRBV9	TRBJ1-2	TGTGCCAGCAGCGTGGGGGGGACATCCTATGGCTACACCTTC	CASSVGGTSYGYTF
-	-	TRBV5-1	TRBJ2-1	TGCGCCAGCAGCTTGGAGGGGGTACGGGTGCAGTTCTTC	CASSLEGVRVQFF
TRBD2	once	TRBV2	TRBJ2-7	TGTGCCAGCAATGCCGGCGGGGGGAATTTCTACGAGCAGTACTTC	CASNAGGGNFYEQYF
TRBD1	-	TRBV5-6	TRBJ2-7	TGTGCCAGCAGCGGGACAGGTTACGAGCAGTACTTC	CASSGTGYEQYF
-	-	TRBV6-5	TRBJ2-7	TGTGCCAGCAGTTGGAACAGGGCCGGGACCTACGAGCAGTACTTC	CASSWNRAGTYEQYF